This entry lists 32 T cell receptor beta chains sequenced from one sample in a study of CD8 T cells in Susac syndrome (dated by TCRdb to about 2019). The library was produced with the immunoSEQ multiplex PCR assay. RNA was extracted using the RNeasy kit, and roughly 0.5 to 1 ug of the RNA was reverse transcribed with random hexamers. The raw public data were reprocessed by TCRdb itself: fastp quality trimming at Q25, MiXCR clonotype calling, in-frame beta chains only. Entries are consolidated by CDR3 protein sequence, retaining the most common genes and DNA. The sample table holds over 95,000 distinct CDR3 sequences, of which over 90% were seen once. The ten most abundant clones make up over 0.12% of the sample. The sample consisted of CD4+ T cells from PBMCs. These receptors came from a human donor in good health.

The gene calls are TRBV5-1 and TRBJ2-2; 7 bases match TRBD1. Germline trimming cut 6 bases from V and 4 bases from J; bases unmatched to any gene: 6. The CDR3 is made up of 14 amino acids. The germline gives CDR1 SGHRS, CDR2 YFSETQ. The CDR3 loop reads CASTLDRVTGELFF. The CDR3 DNA reads TGCGCCAGCACCCTAGACAGGGTCACCGGGGAGCTGTTTTTT. The full variable domain, completed using reference TRBV5-1 and TRBJ2-2, is KAGVTQTPRYLIKTRGQQVTLSCSPISGHRSVSWYQQTPGQGLQFLFEYFSETQRNKGNFPGRFSGRQFSNSRSEMNVSTLELGDSALYLCASTLDRVTGELFFGEGSRLTVL.

The V and J genes are TRBV25-1 and TRBJ1-2, with 7 bases lining up with TRBD1. The CDR3 runs to 14 residues. Germline V CDR1 and CDR2: MGHDK, SYGVNS. The V and J ends lost 6 bases and 6 bases, in that order; junction bases with no gene match: 10. DNA of the CDR3: TGTGCCAGCAGCCGGGACAGTAGCTTCCATGGCTACACCTTC. This sequence encodes CASSRDSSFHGYTF.

CDR3 bases: TGTGCCAGTAGTACGCTAGCGGGAGTTGGCGCAGATACGCAGTATTTT. This codes for CASSTLAGVGADTQYF. J is TRBJ2-3 and V is TRBV19; 10 bases are shared with TRBD2. V lost 4 bases and J lost 4; bases outside the gene matches: 8. There are 16 residues in the CDR3. CDR1 and CDR2 (germline): LNHDA, SQIVND (reference sequence).

The chain joins TRBV29-1 to TRBJ2-6, with 7 bases that match TRBD2. The V and J ends lost 6 bases and 2 bases, in that order; junction bases with no gene match: 7. The length of the CDR3 is 15 residues. Germline loops: CDR1 SQVTM, CDR2 ANQGSEA. CDR3 region: CSVGGERAGANVLTF. DNA of the CDR3: TGCAGCGTGGGGGGGGAGAGGGCTGGGGCCAACGTCCTGACTTTC.

The V call is TRBV7-9, the J call TRBJ2-2, with D possibly matching TRBD2 (6 bases). V lost 6 bases and J 4 bases, leaving 15 bases between the germline ends. CDR1 is SEHNR and CDR2 is FQNEAQ in the germline V gene (reference sequence). The length of the CDR3 is 15 residues. The CDR3 spells CASRAGHAGTGELFF. CDR3 nucleotides: TGTGCCAGCAGAGCGGGCCACGCGGGCACCGGGGAGCTGTTTTTT.

V is TRBV20-1 and J is TRBJ2-1, with 14 bases aligning to TRBD2. There are 17 residues in the CDR3. Germline-derived CDR1 and CDR2 are DFQATT and SNEGSKA (reference sequence). J gave up 5 bases and V 0 bases, and 6 bases lay outside the gene matches. CDR3 DNA sequence: TGCAGTGCTAGAGATCCGACTAGCGGGGGGGTAAACAATGAGCAGTTCTTC. Its protein is CSARDPTSGGVNNEQFF.

This clonotype was recorded once. The chain recombines TRBV29-1 with TRBJ1-2; D uncertain. Germline V gives CDR1 SQVTM, CDR2 ANQGSEA. V was shortened by 2 bases and J by 2 bases, with 9 bases between the two germline ends. The CDR3 sequence is 13 residues long. CDR3 loop: CSVETPENYGYTF. The CDR3 region has the DNA TGCAGCGTTGAAACGCCGGAGAACTATGGCTACACCTTC.

The chain carries TRBV20-1 and TRBJ2-7; D is perhaps TRBD1 (6 bases). V shed 5 bases and J shed 4 bases, with 12 bases lying between them. This CDR3 comprises 12 residues. CDR1 is DFQATT and CDR2 is SNEGSKA in the germline V gene (reference sequence). The CDR3 nucleotides read TGCAGTGCTCTCGGACAGTCATACGAGCAGTACTTC. This encodes CSALGQSYEQYF.

The chain carries TRBV6-1 and TRBJ1-1, with D maybe TRBD1 (5 bases). Germline V gives CDR1 MNHNS, CDR2 SASEGT. The CDR3 consists of 17 residues. The V and J ends lost 6 bases and 6 bases respectively, with 26 bases between them. For the CDR3, the DNA is TGTGCCAGCAGGCCCGTGGGGACGAGGGAAGGACGACCTGAAGCTTTCTTT. Its translation is CASRPVGTREGRPEAFF.

This chain links TRBV20-1 with TRBJ2-1; D is possibly TRBD1 (5 bases). The V gene lost 8 bases and the J gene lost 12 bases, with 17 bases spanning the gap. Germline CDR1 and CDR2: DFQATT and SNEGSKA (reference sequence). The CDR3 has 11 residues. For the CDR3, the DNA is TGCAGTCTCGCCGATGGACAATCGCAGTTCTTC. Its translation: CSLADGQSQFF.

As DNA, the CDR3 is TGTGCCAGCAGCCCGAGCGGACCTACTAACTATGGCTACACCTTC. It encodes CASSPSGPTNYGYTF. The chain joins TRBV5-5 to TRBJ1-2; D is uncertain. The CDR3 totals 15 residues. CDR1 and CDR2 (germline): SGHKS, YYEKEE (reference sequence). Trimming removed 4 bases from V and 0 bases from J, with 13 bases in between.

The chain has TRBV5-1 and TRBJ2-4, with TRBD1 identical over 7 bases. V lost 3 bases, J lost 3 bases, and 9 bases stayed unmatched. From germline, CDR1 is SGHRS and CDR2 YFSETQ. This CDR3 contains 16 residues. CDR3 nucleotides: TGCGCCAGCAGCTGGGGGAATACAGGGGTCAAAAACATTCAGTACTTC. Translated: CASSWGNTGVKNIQYF. Full variable domain (rest looked up from reference TRBV5-1 and TRBJ2-4): KAGVTQTPRYLIKTRGQQVTLSCSPISGHRSVSWYQQTPGQGLQFLFEYFSETQRNKGNFPGRFSGRQFSNSRSEMNVSTLELGDSALYLCASSWGNTGVKNIQYFGAGTRLSVL.

This clonotype was seen a single time. The chain is built from TRBV20-1 and TRBJ1-1, with D possibly TRBD1 on 5 matching bases. Germline lookup yields CDR1 DFQATT and CDR2 SNEGSKA (reference sequence). The CDR3 sequence is 15 residues long. The V end was cut by 0 bases, the J end by 1 base, with 12 bases between. CDR3 residues: CSARDPWGGNTEAFF. CDR3 coding DNA: TGCAGTGCTAGAGATCCGTGGGGGGGGAACACTGAAGCTTTCTTT.

V gene TRBV5-1 combines with J gene TRBJ1-2; the match to TRBD1 covers 8 bases. In germline, CDR1 is SGHRS, CDR2 YFSETQ. The CDR3 covers 13 residues. V lost 4 bases and J lost 7; bases outside the gene matches: 6. The CDR3 spells CASSRGTGSGYTF. As DNA, the CDR3 is TGCGCCAGCAGCAGAGGGACAGGCAGTGGCTACACCTTC.

V and J are TRBV23-1 and TRBJ2-7; TRBD1 is a possible D gene (6 bases). TRBV23-1 is sorted into the ORF group, with uncertain function. The CDR3 sequence is 14 residues long. V was shortened by 7 bases and J by 3 bases, with 16 bases between the two germline ends. The CDR3 bases are TGCGCCAGCAACCGCCGGGACACACACTACGAGCAGTACTTC. As protein: CASNRRDTHYEQYF.

This clonotype was counted once. V is TRBV19 and J is TRBJ1-5, with no clear D. The ends were cut back, 8 bases at V and 0 bases at J, with 8 bases in the middle. Germline CDR1 is LNHDA and CDR2 is SQIVND (reference sequence). The CDR3 is 13 amino acids. Here the CDR3 DNA reads TGTGCCAGTGGACCGGTTAGCAATCAGCCCCAGCATTTT. It codes for CASGPVSNQPQHF. Supplemented by reference TRBV19 and TRBJ1-5, the full variable domain reads DGGITQSPKYLFRKEGQNVTLSCEQNLNHDAMYWYRQDPGQGLRLIYYSQIVNDFQKGDIAEGYSVSREKKESFPLTVTSAQKNPTAFYLCASGPVSNQPQHFGDGTRLSIL.

The CDR3 DNA reads as TGTGCCAGCAGTTTGGGGACAGAACAAGAGACCCAGTACTTC. This encodes CASSLGTEQETQYF. V is TRBV2 and J is TRBJ2-5, with 7 bases matching TRBD1. Losses at the gene ends were 5 bases for V and 2 bases for J; bases not matched to a gene: 5. CDR3 size: 14 residues. In germline, CDR1 is SNHLY, CDR2 FYNNEI.

The genes are TRBV5-1 and TRBJ1-2; tentatively, D is TRBD1 (5 bases). CDR1 and CDR2 from the germline V gene are SGHRS and YFSETQ. The CDR3 loop spans 13 amino acids. The ends were cut back, 7 bases at V and 2 bases at J, with 12 bases in the middle. Written as DNA, the CDR3 is TGCGCCAGCGGGGCAGATCCCAACTATGGCTACACCTTC. This encodes CASGADPNYGYTF.

The rearrangement joins TRBV29-1 to TRBJ2-3; TRBD2 agrees at 9 bases. The V segment lost 7 bases and the J segment 3 bases; nucleotides outside the gene matches: 8. Germline V gene sequence: CDR1 SQVTM, CDR2 ANQGSEA. This CDR3 contains 14 residues. CDR3 residues: CSGGGGETTDTQYF. In DNA form, the CDR3 reads TGCAGCGGCGGGGGGGGTGAGACTACAGATACGCAGTATTTT.

This chain links TRBV30 with TRBJ2-1, with a weak D call TRBD2 (6 bases). Germline CDR1 reads GTSNPN; CDR2 reads SVGIG (reference sequence). The V end was cut by 1 base, the J end by 3 bases, with 10 bases between. The CDR3 runs to 14 residues. In DNA form, the CDR3 reads TGTGCCTGGAGTGCGGGAGCGATCTACAATGAGCAGTTCTTC. Its translation: CAWSAGAIYNEQFF. Variable domain in full (rest from reference TRBV30 and TRBJ2-1): SQTIHQWPATLVQPVGSPLSLECTVEGTSNPNLYWYRQAAGRGLQLLFYSVGIGQISSEVPQNLSASRPQDRQFILSSKKLLLSDSGFYLCAWSAGAIYNEQFFGPGTRLTVL.

V and J are TRBV30 and TRBJ2-4; D is possibly TRBD1 or TRBD2 (5 bases each). Germline CDR1 is GTSNPN and CDR2 is SVGIG (reference sequence). The CDR3 runs 15 residues. The germline V and J ends were trimmed by 5 bases and 1 base, with 15 bases remaining between them. The DNA for the CDR3 is TGTGCCTGGGGTGGGACGGGAACGGCCAAAAACATTCAGTACTTC. This translates into CAWGGTGTAKNIQYF.

This chain connects TRBV18 to TRBJ1-5; D is ambiguous. V lost 2 bases to trimming and J lost 5 bases, with 7 bases between them. Germline assignment: CDR1 KGHSH and CDR2 LQKENI. The CDR3 has 13 residues. CDR3 bases: TGTGCCAGCTCACCAACCCGTTATCAGCCCCAGCATTTT. Amino acid sequence: CASSPTRYQPQHF.

The rearrangement joins TRBV29-1 to TRBJ1-1; D not certain. The V end was cut by 0 bases, the J end by 8 bases, with 7 bases between. CDR1 and CDR2 from the germline V gene are SQVTM and ANQGSEA. This CDR3 spans 11 amino acids. CDR3 in amino acids: CSVEDIVEAFF. As DNA, the CDR3 is TGCAGCGTTGAAGACATAGTCGAAGCTTTCTTT.

The gene calls are TRBV6-5 and TRBJ2-7; a possible D gene is TRBD2 (6 bases). Germline V gene data show CDR1 as MNHEY and CDR2 as SVGAGI. Trimming pared 6 bases from V and 5 bases from J, leaving 8 bases between. The length of the CDR3 is 11 residues. CDR3 sequence reads: CASSGGNEQYF. The CDR3 nucleotides are TGTGCCAGCAGCGGGGGAAACGAGCAGTACTTC.

The rearrangement joins TRBV6-1 to TRBJ2-3; D is unresolved. The CDR3 totals 17 residues. Per the germline V gene, CDR1 is MNHNS and CDR2 is SASEGT. Deletions cut 2 bases from V and 1 base from J, with 16 bases between. CDR3 loop: CASSELSEALGTDTQYF. The CDR3 bases are TGTGCCAGCAGTGAACTATCAGAGGCCCTTGGCACAGATACGCAGTATTTT.

The chain couples TRBV18 to TRBJ1-1, with D possibly being TRBD1 (6 bases). The CDR3 sequence is 16 residues long. CDR1 KGHSH and CDR2 LQKENI come from the germline V gene. V shed 3 bases and J shed 4 bases, with 18 bases lying between them. In DNA, the CDR3 is TGTGCCAGCTCACCCCCAAACACTGGAGGGGGCACTGAAGCTTTCTTT. Its translation is CASSPPNTGGGTEAFF.

The chain carries TRBV2 and TRBJ2-4; D is tentatively TRBD1 or TRBD2 (5 bases each). V was trimmed by 3 bases and J by 0 bases, leaving 12 bases between them. The CDR3 extends over 16 amino acids. The germline V gene has CDR1 SNHLY and CDR2 FYNNEI. CDR3 amino acids: CASSDRQRVAKNIQYF. The CDR3 DNA sequence: TGTGCCAGCAGTGATCGACAGAGGGTAGCCAAAAACATTCAGTACTTC.

This chain uses TRBV20-1 with TRBJ2-3; D might be TRBD1 (6 bases). The CDR3 extends over 14 amino acids. CDR1 is DFQATT and CDR2 is SNEGSKA in the germline V gene (reference sequence). V lost 3 bases and J 0 bases, leaving 10 bases between the germline ends. The CDR3 DNA reads TGCAGTGCTAGGACGGACAGAAGCACAGATACGCAGTATTTT. Translation gives CSARTDRSTDTQYF.

The chain employs TRBV11-2 and TRBJ2-7; TRBD1 matches 9 bases. CDR1 is SGHAT, CDR2 FQNNGV, per germline. Germline trimming cut 3 bases from V and 4 bases from J; bases unmatched to any gene: 13. The CDR3 totals 17 residues. The CDR3 bases are TGTGCCAGCAGCTTCTCGCGAATACTGACAGGGGGGTACGAGCAGTACTTC. Its translation is CASSFSRILTGGYEQYF. Variable domain in full (rest from reference TRBV11-2 and TRBJ2-7): EAGVAQSPRYKIIEKRQSVAFWCNPISGHATLYWYQQILGQGPKLLIQFQNNGVVDDSQLPKDRFSAERLKGVDSTLKIQPAKLEDSAVYLCASSFSRILTGGYEQYFGPGTRLTVT.

The chain uses TRBV6-2 or TRBV6-3 and TRBJ2-1; the match to TRBD2 covers 10 bases. V gave up 0 bases and J gave up 0 bases; unmatched junction bases: 8. Germline CDR1 MNHEY, CDR2 SVGEGT. CDR3 length: 19 residues. The CDR3 spells CASSYSLAGDQSSYNEQFF. In DNA form, the CDR3 reads TGTGCCAGCAGTTACTCCCTAGCGGGGGACCAGAGCTCCTACAATGAGCAGTTCTTC.

The chain recombines TRBV27 with TRBJ2-2, with TRBD2 matching 13 bases. The CDR3 loop spans 17 amino acids. The J segment lost 3 bases and the V segment lost 3 bases, leaving 4 bases of the junction unmatched. In germline, CDR1 is MNHEY, CDR2 SMNVEV (reference sequence). The CDR3 is CASSFELAGGYTGELFF. The DNA of the CDR3 is TGTGCCAGCAGTTTCGAACTAGCGGGAGGGTACACCGGGGAGCTGTTTTTT.

The CDR3 sequence: CASSYGAGLGNEQFF. The CDR3 coding sequence is TGTGCCAGTAGCTATGGAGCGGGGTTGGGCAATGAGCAGTTCTTC. The chain joins TRBV19 to TRBJ2-1, with 7 bases identical to TRBD2. The V gene end was trimmed by 6 bases and the J gene end by 6 bases; junction bases not matched to a gene: 11. Germline V gene data show CDR1 as LNHDA and CDR2 as SQIVND (reference sequence). The CDR3 totals 15 residues.